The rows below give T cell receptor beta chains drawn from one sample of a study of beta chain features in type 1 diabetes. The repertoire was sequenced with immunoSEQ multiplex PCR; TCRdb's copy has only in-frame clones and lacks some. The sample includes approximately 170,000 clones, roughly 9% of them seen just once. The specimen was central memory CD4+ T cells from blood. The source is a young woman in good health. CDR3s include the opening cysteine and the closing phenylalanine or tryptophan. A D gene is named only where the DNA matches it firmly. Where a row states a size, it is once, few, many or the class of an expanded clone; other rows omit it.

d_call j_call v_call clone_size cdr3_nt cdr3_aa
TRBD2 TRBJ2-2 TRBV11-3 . TGTGCCAGCAGCTCGTGGACTAGCGGGAGAGGAGGGGAGCTGTTTTTT CASSSWTSGRGGELFF
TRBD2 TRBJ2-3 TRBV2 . TGTGCCAGCGGCCGTCTAGCGGGGGCAGATACGCAGTATTTT CASGRLAGADTQYF
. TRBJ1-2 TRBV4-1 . TGCGCCAGCAGCCAAGATCAGCAGGATGGCTACACCTTC CASSQDQQDGYTF
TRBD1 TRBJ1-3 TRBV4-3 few TGCGCCAGCAGCCACCACGGGACAGGGTTAGGAAACACCATATATTTT CASSHHGTGLGNTIYF
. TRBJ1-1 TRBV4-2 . TGTGCCAGCAGCCAAGACAGGAACACTGAAGCTTTCTTT CASSQDRNTEAFF
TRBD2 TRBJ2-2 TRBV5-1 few TGCGCCAGCCTGGGGGGGAACGCGAACACCGGGGAGCTGTTTTTT CASLGGNANTGELFF
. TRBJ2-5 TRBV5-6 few TGTGCCAGCAGCTTGGGGAGCCTGGACTTGGGCGGGACCCAGTACTTC CASSLGSLDLGGTQYF
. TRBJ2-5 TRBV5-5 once TGTGCCAGCAGCACCACGTCAGGGAAAGAGACCCAGTACTTC CASSTTSGKETQYF
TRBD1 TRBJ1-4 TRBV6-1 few TGTGCCAGCAGTGGACCAGGGGGGAGTGAAAAACTGTTTTTT CASSGPGGSEKLFF
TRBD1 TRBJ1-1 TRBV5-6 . TGTGCCAGCAGCTCTCTGGACAGGGCGAAGGACACTGAAGCTTTCTTT CASSSLDRAKDTEAFF
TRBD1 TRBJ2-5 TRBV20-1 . TGCAGTGGAGACAGGGGAGAGACCCAGTACTTC CSGDRGETQYF
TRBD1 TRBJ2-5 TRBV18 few TGTGCCAGCTCCGCCGGGACAGGGCAAGAGACCCAGTACTTC CASSAGTGQETQYF
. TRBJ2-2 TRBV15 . TGTGCCACCAGCAGGGGAGGCACCGGGGAGCTGTTTTTT CATSRGGTGELFF
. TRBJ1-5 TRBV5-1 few TGCGCCAGCAGCTCAACAACAGGGTCAGACCAGCCCCAGCATTTT CASSSTTGSDQPQHF
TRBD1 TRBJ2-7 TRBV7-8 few TGTGCCAGCAGCTTCCGGGACAGGGACTCCGAGCAGTACTTC CASSFRDRDSEQYF
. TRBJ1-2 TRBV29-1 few TGCAGCGTTGCGAACGGTACTTACTATGGCTACACCTTC CSVANGTYYGYTF
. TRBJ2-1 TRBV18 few TGTGCCAGCTCACCCCTCAGGGGCAACAATGAGCAGTTCTTC CASSPLRGNNEQFF
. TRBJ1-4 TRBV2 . TGTGCCAGCAGTGACAGGGATGGGGAAAAACTGTTTTTT CASSDRDGEKLFF
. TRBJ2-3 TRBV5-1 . TGCGCCAGCAGCCTACCTACAGGTAGCACAGATACGCAGTATTTT CASSLPTGSTDTQYF
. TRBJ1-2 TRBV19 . TGTGCCAGTAGTATCGAAAGATTCCGGTATGGCTACACCTTC CASSIERFRYGYTF
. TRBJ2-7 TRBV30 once TGTGCCTGGAGTCCGGGTCCTTCTCTTTACGAGCAGTACTTC CAWSPGPSLYEQYF
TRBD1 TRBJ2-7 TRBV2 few TGTGCCAGCAATGGACAGGGGATTACCTACGAGCAGTACTTC CASNGQGITYEQYF
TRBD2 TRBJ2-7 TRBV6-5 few TGTGCCAGCAGTTACTCGAGTGGCGGGGGGTCCTACGAGCAGTACTTC CASSYSSGGGSYEQYF
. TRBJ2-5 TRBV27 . TGTGCCAGCAGTCCCAGAATCGACACCGTTCGACAAGAGACCCAGTACTTC CASSPRIDTVRQETQYF